This TCR beta chain was sequenced during a study of glioma-infiltrating T cells. As regards this clonotype: One junction end disagrees with the germline gene, perhaps due to a read error.

This CDR3 contains 14 residues. Germline V CDR1 and CDR2: SEHNR, FQNEAQ (reference sequence). Using RNA template, CDR3s of TCR alpha and beta were amplified with iRepertoire arm-PCR. MiXCR, run by TCRdb on the multiplex PCR reads, gives a single entry per CDR3 protein. The sample comprises 300,000 to 400,000 distinct CDR3 sequences, roughly two fifths of which are singletons, and around 13% rests with the top ten. The sample comprised glioma tissue, nonneoplastic brain tissue, or PBMCs (not recorded which). The TCR comes from a human donor with low-grade glioma or glioblastoma, undergoing nonglioma brain surgery, or in good health (not recorded which). V is TRBV7-9 and J is TRBJ1-4; 9 bases fit TRBD1. CDR3 sequence: CASRSQGAGEKLLF. As DNA, the CDR3 is TGTGCCAGCAGGTCACAGGGGGCAGGCGAAAAACTGCTTTTT.